These 15 T cell receptor beta chains were all obtained from the same sample, sequenced in a study of OX40 agonist ivuxolimab in advanced cancers. Receptor libraries were prepared by the immunoSEQ multiplex PCR assay. In TCRdb, the immuneACCESS table is reduced to in-frame sequences with V and J assigned. These tables do not hold every clone; where another copy was compared, an unresolved V gene accounts for under half, and the others remain unexplained. Here the sample has some 30,000 clones; around nine tenths occur a single time. The ten largest make up nearly 20% of the sample. This material consisted of CD4+ or CD8+ T cells sorted from blood, taken in a trial of the OX40 agonist ivuxolimab. The receptors shown here come from an adult with an advanced solid tumor such as melanoma, head and neck, liver or kidney cancer.

CDR3 nucleotides: TGTGCCAGCAGCCCCCCTGGGGGGGCTATCTATGGCTACACCTTC. Translation gives CASSPPGGAIYGYTF. This sequence joins TRBV9 and TRBJ1-2; D is perhaps TRBD1 (6 bases). Trimming shortened V by 4 bases and J by 4 bases, and 17 bases separated the two germline ends. The germline CDR1 and CDR2 sequences are SGDLS and YYNGEE. The CDR3 is 15 residues long.

The rearrangement links TRBV27 to TRBJ2-2; D uncertain. V lost 3 bases and J lost 5, with 7 bases in between. Germline V gene lookup returns CDR1 MNHEY and CDR2 SMNVEV (reference sequence). The CDR3 has 13 residues. Written as DNA, the CDR3 is TGTGCCAGCAGTTTTAAATCTACCGGGGAGCTGTTTTTT. Encoded protein: CASSFKSTGELFF.

V is TRBV19 and J is TRBJ1-1, with D unclear. The germline CDR1 and CDR2 sequences are LNHDA and SQIVND (reference sequence). The CDR3 covers 13 residues. The V end lost 5 bases, the J end lost 7 bases, and 14 bases lay between the germline ends. The DNA for the CDR3 is TGTGCCAGTAGTGAGAGGGCGTCGGATGAAGCTTTCTTT. Its translation: CASSERASDEAFF.

This clone was picked up a small number of times. This rearrangement joins TRBV5-1 to TRBJ2-7; D is possibly TRBD2 (6 bases). The CDR3 runs to 15 residues. The V end was cut by 1 base, the J end by 4 bases, with 15 bases between. Germline V gene sequence: CDR1 SGHRS, CDR2 YFSETQ. CDR3 coding DNA: TGCGCCAGCAGCTTGTGGAGTAGCGGCACTTACGAGCAGTACTTC. Its protein is CASSLWSSGTYEQYF.

The chain is built from TRBV7-2 and TRBJ2-3, with TRBD2 identical over 9 bases. Trimming cost V 8 bases and J 4 bases; bases outside gene matches: 16. CDR3 size: 17 residues. CDR1 is SGHTA and CDR2 is FQGNSA in the germline V gene. The CDR3 loop is CASGAGLAGRGADTQYF. The CDR3 DNA sequence: TGTGCCAGCGGGGCGGGGCTAGCGGGGCGGGGCGCAGATACGCAGTATTTT.

The V call is TRBV9, the J call TRBJ2-2, with 11 bases lining up with TRBD2. This CDR3 contains 14 residues. V gave up 4 bases and J gave up 8 bases; unmatched junction bases: 4. CDR1 SGDLS and CDR2 YYNGEE come from the germline V gene. CDR3 DNA: TGTGCCAGCAGCTCACTAGCGGGGGTAGGGGAGCTGTTTTTT. Protein: CASSSLAGVGELFF.

This sequence joins TRBV4-2 and TRBJ1-2; a weak D match, TRBD1 (5 bases). The CDR3 has 15 residues. Trimming took off 0 bases at V and 8 bases at J, with 16 bases between the two ends. CDR1 and CDR2 from the germline V gene are LGHNA and YNFKEQ. The CDR3 coding sequence is TGTGCCAGCAGCCAAGAAACCGGGACCCCCTACGGCTACACCTTC. This sequence encodes CASSQETGTPYGYTF.

V usage is TRBV28 and J usage is TRBJ2-1; D unresolved. Trimming took off 8 bases at V and 5 bases at J, with 10 bases between the two ends. From germline, CDR1 is MDHEN and CDR2 SYDVKM. This CDR3 contains 12 residues. The CDR3 DNA sequence: TGTGCCAGCCGTTGGGTGAACAATGAGCAGTTCTTC. Encoded protein: CASRWVNNEQFF.

This chain joins TRBV13 and TRBJ2-7; D call uncertain. The length of the CDR3 is 14 residues. Germline V CDR1 and CDR2: PRHDT, FYEKMQ (reference sequence). With 3 bases removed from V and 2 bases from J, the gap between germline ends came to 11 bases. In DNA, the CDR3 is TGTGCCAGCAGCTTGCGGCTGGAAGCCTACGAGCAGTACTTC. Amino acid sequence: CASSLRLEAYEQYF.

This rearrangement joins TRBV27 to TRBJ1-1; 8 bases match TRBD1. This CDR3 is 12 amino acids long. V dropped 5 bases and J dropped 9; count of bases not matched to a gene: 5. CDR1 and CDR2 from the germline V gene are MNHEY and SMNVEV (reference sequence). In DNA form, the CDR3 reads TGTGCCAGCAGTCCAGGGGGCTGGAAAGCTTTCTTT. Its protein product is CASSPGGWKAFF.

V is TRBV12-5 and J is TRBJ2-1; D is ambiguous. V lost 6 bases to trimming and J lost 0 bases, with 18 bases between them. CDR3 size: 17 residues. Germline V gene data show CDR1 as LGHNT and CDR2 as FRNRAP. The CDR3 DNA is TGTGCTAGTGGCAGTCTCGGCCCGTCGTTCTCCTACAATGAGCAGTTCTTC. Encoded protein: CASGSLGPSFSYNEQFF. Together with reference TRBV12-5 and TRBJ2-1, the CDR3 gives the full variable domain: DARVTQTPRHKVTEMGQEVTMRCQPILGHNTVFWYRQTMMQGLELLAYFRNRAPLDDSGMPKDRFSAEMPDATLATLKIQPSEPRDSAVYFCASGSLGPSFSYNEQFFGPGTRLTVL.

V and J are TRBV4-1 and TRBJ2-3; no clear D gene. CDR1 and CDR2 from the germline V gene are MGHRA and YSYEKL. The CDR3 is 14 amino acids. Trimming took 3 bases from V and 2 from J, leaving 9 bases between them. The CDR3 protein is CASSHLNPTDTQYF. DNA of the CDR3: TGCGCCAGCAGCCACCTCAACCCCACAGATACGCAGTATTTT.

The chain links TRBV4-3 to TRBJ2-3, with D perhaps matching TRBD2 (6 bases). The CDR3 spans 17 residues. CDR1 LGHNA and CDR2 YSLEER come from the germline V gene. Trimming removed 5 bases at V and 3 bases at J, with 21 bases between. The chain's CDR3 is CASSEPAGLSGTDTQYF. The DNA of the CDR3 is TGCGCCAGCAGCGAACCCGCGGGGCTTTCGGGGACAGATACGCAGTATTTT.

This clone has only a few counts. The chain links TRBV28 to TRBJ2-7; D not resolved. The germline CDR1 and CDR2 sequences are MDHEN and SYDVKM. The CDR3 is made up of 11 amino acids. Trimming cost V 3 bases and J 4 bases, with 4 bases left between them. CDR3 DNA sequence: TGTGCCAGCAGTTTTGCGTACGAGCAGTACTTC. Its protein is CASSFAYEQYF. The variable domain in full, completed from reference TRBV28 and TRBJ2-7, reads DVKVTQSSRYLVKRTGEKVFLECVQDMDHENMFWYRQDPGLGLRLIYFSYDVKMKEKGDIPEGYSVSREKKERFSLILESASTNQTSMYLCASSFAYEQYFGPGTRLTVT.

This clone occurred once. The J gene is TRBJ1-1, the V gene TRBV19; possible D gene TRBD1, 5 bases. CDR1 and CDR2 from the germline V gene are LNHDA and SQIVND (reference sequence). The CDR3 runs to 13 residues. V was cut by 4 bases and J by 14 bases, with 20 bases left in between. Written as DNA, the CDR3 is TGTGCCAGTAGTAGGACGACTTGGGACTCGAGATTCTTT. This sequence encodes CASSRTTWDSRFF.